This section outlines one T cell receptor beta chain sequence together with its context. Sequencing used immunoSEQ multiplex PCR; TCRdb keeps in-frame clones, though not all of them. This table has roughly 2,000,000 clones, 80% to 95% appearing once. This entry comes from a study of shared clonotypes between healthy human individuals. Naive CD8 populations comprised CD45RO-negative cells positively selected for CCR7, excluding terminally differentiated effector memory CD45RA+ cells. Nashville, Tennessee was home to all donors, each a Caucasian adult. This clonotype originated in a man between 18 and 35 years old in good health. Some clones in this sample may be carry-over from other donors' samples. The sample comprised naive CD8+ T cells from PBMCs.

CDR3 residues: CASSVDSGRYNEQFF. The CDR3 bases are TGTGCCAGCAGCGTAGACAGCGGGAGGTACAATGAGCAGTTCTTC. The V gene is TRBV9, the J gene TRBJ2-1; the match to TRBD2 covers 9 bases. CDR1 is SGDLS, CDR2 YYNGEE, per germline. Unmatched junction bases numbered 2, after V lost 0 bases and J lost 4 bases. The CDR3 has 15 residues.